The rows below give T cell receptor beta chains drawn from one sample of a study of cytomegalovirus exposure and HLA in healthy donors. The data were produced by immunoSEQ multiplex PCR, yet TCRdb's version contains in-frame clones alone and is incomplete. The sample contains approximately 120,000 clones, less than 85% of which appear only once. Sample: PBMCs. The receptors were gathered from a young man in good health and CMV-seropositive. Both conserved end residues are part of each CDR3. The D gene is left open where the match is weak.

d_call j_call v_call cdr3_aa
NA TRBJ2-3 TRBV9 CASSFDTWADTQYF
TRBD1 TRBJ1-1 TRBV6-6 CASRVQGMNTEAFF
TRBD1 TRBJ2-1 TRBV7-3 CASSSTGNYNEQFF
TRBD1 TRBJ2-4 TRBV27 CASSTPVQGLAKNIQYF
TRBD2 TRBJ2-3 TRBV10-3 CAISESTSGGTDTQYF
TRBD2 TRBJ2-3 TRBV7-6 CASSLFGGVGDTQYF
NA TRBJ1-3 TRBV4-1 CASSRDRDQGGNTIYF
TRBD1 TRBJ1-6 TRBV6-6 CASSYKGQNSPLHF
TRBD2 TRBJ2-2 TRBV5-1 CASSSLAGGDAGELFF
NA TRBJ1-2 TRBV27 CASSVRGSGYGYTF
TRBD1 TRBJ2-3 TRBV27 CASDPTGADTQYF
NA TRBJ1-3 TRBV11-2 CASSAGGEPGIYSGNTIYF
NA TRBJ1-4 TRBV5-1 CASSLVAATNEKLFF
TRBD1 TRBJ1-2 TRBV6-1 CASSEAEIGTGEYGYTF
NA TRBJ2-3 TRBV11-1 CASSPLQRDTQYF
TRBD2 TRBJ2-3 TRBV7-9 CASSLVLAGGPDTQYF
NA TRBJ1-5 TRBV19 CASTGRGGISNQPQHF
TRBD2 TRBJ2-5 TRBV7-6 CASSLERGYQETQYF
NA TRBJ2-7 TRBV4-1 CASSQEASPSYEQYF
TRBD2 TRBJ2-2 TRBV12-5 CASGSKLAGGPVGELFF
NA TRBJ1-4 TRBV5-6 CASSWTPLDEKLFF
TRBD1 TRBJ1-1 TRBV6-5 CASSYSQGASKAFF
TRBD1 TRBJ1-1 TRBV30 CAWNKGAFGTEAFF
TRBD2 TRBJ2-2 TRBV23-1 CASSPRTWTSGESGELFF
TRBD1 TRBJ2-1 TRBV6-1 CASSGIRTGGDEQFF
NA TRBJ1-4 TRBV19 CASSRSRAPLDFKKLFF
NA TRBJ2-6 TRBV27 CASSLYISGANVLTF
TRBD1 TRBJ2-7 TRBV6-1 CASRPGTQGEYF
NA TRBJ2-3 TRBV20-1 CSARLADTQYF
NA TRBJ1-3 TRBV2 CASEAGTTSGNTIYF
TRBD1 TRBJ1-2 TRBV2 CASIVGAGGAGSYGYTF
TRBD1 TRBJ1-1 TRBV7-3 CASSLGTGTEAFF
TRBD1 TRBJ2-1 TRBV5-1 CASSSGTDYYNEQFF
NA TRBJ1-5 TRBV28 CASSGGADGNQPQHF
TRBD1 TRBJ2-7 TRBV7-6 CASSPRQGSHEQYF
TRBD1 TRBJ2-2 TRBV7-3 CASSSTGDTGELFF
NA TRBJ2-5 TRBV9 CASSSGWRPQETQYF
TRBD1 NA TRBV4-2 CASSHRGRSYEQYF
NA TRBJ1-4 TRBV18 CASSLDRTNEKLFF
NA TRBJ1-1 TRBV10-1 CASSETPEIAEAFF
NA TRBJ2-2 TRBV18 CASSPGRTNTGELFF
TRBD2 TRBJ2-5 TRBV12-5 CASVLSGGYQETQYF
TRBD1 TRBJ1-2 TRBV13 CASSSLRRTGGSYSGYTF
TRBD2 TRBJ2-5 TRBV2 CASSETSSGGYQETQYF
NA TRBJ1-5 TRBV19 CASPTDSRNQPQHF
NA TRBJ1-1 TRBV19 CAILRPGPMGGTEAFF
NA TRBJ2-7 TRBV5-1 CASSLATRKIYEQYF
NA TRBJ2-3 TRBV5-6 CASSFQGADTQYF
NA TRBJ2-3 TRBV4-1 CASSQGRGGASTDTQYF